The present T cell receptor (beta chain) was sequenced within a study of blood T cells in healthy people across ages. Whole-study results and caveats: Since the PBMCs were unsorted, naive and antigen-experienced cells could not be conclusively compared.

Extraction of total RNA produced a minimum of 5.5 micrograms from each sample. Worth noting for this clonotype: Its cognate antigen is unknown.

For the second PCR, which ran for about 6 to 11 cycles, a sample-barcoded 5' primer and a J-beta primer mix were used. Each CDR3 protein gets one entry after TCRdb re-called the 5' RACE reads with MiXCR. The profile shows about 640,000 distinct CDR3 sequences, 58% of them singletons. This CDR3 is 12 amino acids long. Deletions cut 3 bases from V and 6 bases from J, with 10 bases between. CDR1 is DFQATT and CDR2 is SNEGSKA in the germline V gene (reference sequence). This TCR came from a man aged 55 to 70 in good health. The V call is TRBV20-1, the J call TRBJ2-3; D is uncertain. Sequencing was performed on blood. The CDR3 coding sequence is TGCAGTGCTAGCACCGAAGGGGATACGCAGTATTTT. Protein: CSASTEGDTQYF.